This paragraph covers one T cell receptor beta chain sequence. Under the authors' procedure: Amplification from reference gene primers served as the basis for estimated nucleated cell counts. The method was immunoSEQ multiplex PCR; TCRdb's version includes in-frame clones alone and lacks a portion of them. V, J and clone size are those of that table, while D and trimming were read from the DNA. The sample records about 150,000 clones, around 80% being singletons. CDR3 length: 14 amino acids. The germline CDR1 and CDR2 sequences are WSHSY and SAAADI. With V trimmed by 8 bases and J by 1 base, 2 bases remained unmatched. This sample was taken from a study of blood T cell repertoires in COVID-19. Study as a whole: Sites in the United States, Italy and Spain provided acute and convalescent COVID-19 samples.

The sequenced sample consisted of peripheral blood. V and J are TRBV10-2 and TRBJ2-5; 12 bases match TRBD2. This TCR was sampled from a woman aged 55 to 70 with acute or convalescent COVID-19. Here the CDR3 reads CASRLAGVQETQYF. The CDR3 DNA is TGCGCCAGCCGACTAGCGGGGGTCCAAGAGACCCAGTACTTC.